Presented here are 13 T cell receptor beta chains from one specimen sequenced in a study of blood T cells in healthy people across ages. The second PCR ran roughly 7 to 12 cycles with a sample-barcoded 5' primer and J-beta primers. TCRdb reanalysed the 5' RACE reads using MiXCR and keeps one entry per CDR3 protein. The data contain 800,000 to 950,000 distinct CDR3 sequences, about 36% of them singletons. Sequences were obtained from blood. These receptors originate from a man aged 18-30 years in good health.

The CDR3 reads CASSFGIRNYEQYF. The CDR3 region has the DNA TGTGCCAGCAGTTTCGGAATTCGAAACTACGAGCAGTACTTC. This rearrangement joins TRBV12-3 or TRBV12-4 to TRBJ2-4; D is ambiguous. The end of the DNA is better explained by TRBJ2-7, so the J call may be wrong. The CDR3 contains 14 residues.

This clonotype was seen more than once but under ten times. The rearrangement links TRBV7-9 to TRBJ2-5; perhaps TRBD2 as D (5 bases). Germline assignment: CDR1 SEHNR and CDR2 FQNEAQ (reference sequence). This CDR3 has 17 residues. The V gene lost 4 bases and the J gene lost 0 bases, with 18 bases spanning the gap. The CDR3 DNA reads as TGTGCCAGCAGCTCGCTTTTAGGGAAGAGGGACCAAGAGACCCAGTACTTC. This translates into CASSSLLGKRDQETQYF.

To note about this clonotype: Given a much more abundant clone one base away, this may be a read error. The CDR3 here is CASSQDLPGGSYNEQYF. In DNA, the CDR3 is TGTGCCAGCAGCCAAGATCTCCCCGGGGGTTCCTACAATGAGCAGTACTTC. This sequence joins TRBV4-2 and TRBJ2-1, with D tentatively TRBD2 (6 bases). The J call is doubtful: the DNA matches TRBJ2-7 better. This CDR3 spans 17 amino acids. Germline assignment: CDR1 LGHNA and CDR2 YNFKEQ.

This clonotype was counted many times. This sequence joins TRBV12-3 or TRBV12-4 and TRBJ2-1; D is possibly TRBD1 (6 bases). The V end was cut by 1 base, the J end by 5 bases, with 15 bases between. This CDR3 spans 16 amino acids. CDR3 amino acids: CASSLDRDYENNEQFF. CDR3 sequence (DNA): TGTGCCAGCAGTTTAGACAGGGATTACGAGAACAATGAGCAGTTCTTC.

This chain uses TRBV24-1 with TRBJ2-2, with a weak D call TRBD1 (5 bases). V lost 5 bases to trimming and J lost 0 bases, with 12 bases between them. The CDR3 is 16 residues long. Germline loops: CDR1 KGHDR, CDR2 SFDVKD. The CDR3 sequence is CATSGGLGPNTGELFF. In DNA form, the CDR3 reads TGTGCCACCAGTGGAGGTCTGGGGCCGAACACCGGGGAGCTGTTTTTT.

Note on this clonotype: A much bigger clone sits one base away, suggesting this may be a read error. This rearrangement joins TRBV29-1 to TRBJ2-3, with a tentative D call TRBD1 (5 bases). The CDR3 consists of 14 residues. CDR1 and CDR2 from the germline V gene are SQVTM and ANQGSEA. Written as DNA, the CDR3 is TGCAGCGTTGGTCCGGACCATAGCACAGGTACGCAGTATTTT. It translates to CSVGPDHSTGTQYF.

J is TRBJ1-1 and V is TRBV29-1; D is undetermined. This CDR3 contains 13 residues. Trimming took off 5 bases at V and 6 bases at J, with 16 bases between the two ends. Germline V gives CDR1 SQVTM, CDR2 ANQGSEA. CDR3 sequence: CSVLQGLLAEAFF. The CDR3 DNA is TGCAGCGTTCTTCAAGGGCTGCTTGCTGAAGCTTTCTTT.

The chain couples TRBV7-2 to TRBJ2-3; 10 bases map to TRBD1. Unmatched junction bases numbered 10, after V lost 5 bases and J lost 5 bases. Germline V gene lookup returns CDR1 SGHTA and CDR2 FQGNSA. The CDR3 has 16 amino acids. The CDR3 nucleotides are TGTGCCAGCAGCCATATAGTAGGACAGGGGGAAGATACGCAGTATTTT. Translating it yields CASSHIVGQGEDTQYF.

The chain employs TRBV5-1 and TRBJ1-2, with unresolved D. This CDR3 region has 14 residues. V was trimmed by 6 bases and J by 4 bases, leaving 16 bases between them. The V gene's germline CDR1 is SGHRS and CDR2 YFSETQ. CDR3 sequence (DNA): TGCGCCAGCAAGCCGTCCAGGAACTTCTATGGCTACACCTTC. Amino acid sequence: CASKPSRNFYGYTF.

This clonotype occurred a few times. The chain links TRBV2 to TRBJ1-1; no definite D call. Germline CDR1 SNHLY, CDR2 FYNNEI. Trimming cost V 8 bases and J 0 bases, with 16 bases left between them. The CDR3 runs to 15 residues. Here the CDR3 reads CASRLRSEMNTEAFF. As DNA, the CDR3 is TGTGCCAGCCGGCTGAGGTCAGAGATGAACACTGAAGCTTTCTTT.

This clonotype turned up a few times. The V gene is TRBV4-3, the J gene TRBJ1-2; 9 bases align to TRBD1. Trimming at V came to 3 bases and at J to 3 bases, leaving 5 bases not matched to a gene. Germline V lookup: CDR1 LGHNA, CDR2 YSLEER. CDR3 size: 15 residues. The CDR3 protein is CASSHGQGRDYGYTF. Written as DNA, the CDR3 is TGCGCCAGCAGCCACGGACAGGGGCGCGACTATGGCTACACCTTC.

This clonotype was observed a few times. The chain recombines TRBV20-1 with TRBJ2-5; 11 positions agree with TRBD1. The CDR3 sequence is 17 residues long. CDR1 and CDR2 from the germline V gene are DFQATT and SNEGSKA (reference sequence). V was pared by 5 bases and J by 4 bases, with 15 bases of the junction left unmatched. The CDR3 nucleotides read TGCAGTGCTCAACCGGGACAGGGGGAGTTGTGGGGAGAGACCCAGTACTTC. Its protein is CSAQPGQGELWGETQYF.

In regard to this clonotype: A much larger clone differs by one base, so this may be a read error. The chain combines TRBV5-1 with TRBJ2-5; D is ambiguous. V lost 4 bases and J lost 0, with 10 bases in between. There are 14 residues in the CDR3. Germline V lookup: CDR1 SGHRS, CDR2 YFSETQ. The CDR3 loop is CASSVSTDQETQYF. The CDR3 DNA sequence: TGCGCCAGCAGCGTGAGTACGGACCAAGAGACCCAGTACTTC.